Here is one T cell receptor (beta chain) with its context. The read stops 3 residues short of the end of the CDR3; the missing end is completed from the germline J gene. The same CDR3 also results from other DNA sequences found in this sample. The source of the sample is a study of Tregs in tolerant kidney transplant recipients. Germline CDR1 reads SGHVS; CDR2 reads FQNEAQ. The CDR3 runs 14 residues. Clones were read by immunoSEQ multiplex PCR, and TCRdb kept only the in-frame ones, dropping some. The table gives about 30,000 clones; the top ten clones make up approximately 15% of it. This specimen was CD8+ T cells from blood, taken before the transplant. This chain connects TRBV7-8 to TRBJ1-1, with 11 positions matching TRBD1. The TCR sequence derives from a human donor who received a combined kidney and bone marrow transplant. The CDR3 is CASSMGQGVAEAFF. CDR3 DNA (partial): TGTGCCAGCAGCATGGGACAGGGGGTCGCGGAA.